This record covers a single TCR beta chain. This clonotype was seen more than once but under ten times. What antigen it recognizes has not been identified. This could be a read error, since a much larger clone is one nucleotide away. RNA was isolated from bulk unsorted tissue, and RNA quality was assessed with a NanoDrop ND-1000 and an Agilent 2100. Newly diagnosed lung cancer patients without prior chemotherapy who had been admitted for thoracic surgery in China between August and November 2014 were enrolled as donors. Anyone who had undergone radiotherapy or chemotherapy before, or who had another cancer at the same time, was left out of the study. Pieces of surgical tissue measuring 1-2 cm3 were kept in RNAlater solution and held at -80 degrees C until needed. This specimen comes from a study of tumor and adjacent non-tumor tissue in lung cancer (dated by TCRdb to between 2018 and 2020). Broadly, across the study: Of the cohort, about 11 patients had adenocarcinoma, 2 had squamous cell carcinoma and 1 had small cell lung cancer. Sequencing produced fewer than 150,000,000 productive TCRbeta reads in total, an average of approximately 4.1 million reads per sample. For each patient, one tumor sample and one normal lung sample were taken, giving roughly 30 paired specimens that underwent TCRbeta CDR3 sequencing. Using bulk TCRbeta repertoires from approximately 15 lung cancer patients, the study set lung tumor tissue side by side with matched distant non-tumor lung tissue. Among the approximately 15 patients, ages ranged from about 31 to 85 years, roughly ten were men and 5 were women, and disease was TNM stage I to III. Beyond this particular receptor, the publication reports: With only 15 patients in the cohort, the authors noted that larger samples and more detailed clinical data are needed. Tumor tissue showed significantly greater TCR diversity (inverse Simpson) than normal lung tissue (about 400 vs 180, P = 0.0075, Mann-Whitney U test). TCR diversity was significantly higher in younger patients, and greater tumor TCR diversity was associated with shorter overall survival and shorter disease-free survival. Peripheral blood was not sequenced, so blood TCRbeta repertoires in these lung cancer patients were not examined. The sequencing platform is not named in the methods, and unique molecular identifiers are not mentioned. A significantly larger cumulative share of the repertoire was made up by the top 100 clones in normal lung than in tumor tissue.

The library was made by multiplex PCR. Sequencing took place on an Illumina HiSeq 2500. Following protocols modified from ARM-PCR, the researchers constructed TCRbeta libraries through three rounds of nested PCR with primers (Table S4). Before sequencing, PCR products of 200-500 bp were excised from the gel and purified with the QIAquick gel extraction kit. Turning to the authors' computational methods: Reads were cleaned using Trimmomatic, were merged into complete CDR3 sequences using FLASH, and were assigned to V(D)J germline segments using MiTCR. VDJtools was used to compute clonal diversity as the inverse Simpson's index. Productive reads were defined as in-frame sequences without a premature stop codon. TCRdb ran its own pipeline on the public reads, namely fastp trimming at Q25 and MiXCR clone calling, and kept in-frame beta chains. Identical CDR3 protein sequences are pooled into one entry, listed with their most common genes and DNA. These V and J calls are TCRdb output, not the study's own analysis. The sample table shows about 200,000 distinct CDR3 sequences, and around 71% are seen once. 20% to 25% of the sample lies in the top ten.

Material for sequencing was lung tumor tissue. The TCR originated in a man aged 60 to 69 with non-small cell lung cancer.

The DNA reads as follows: TGTGTCAGCACCCACCCCGGACCGAACACCGGGGAGCTGTTTTTT. The encoded protein is CVSTHPGPNTGELFF. This chain is built from TRBV11-2 and TRBJ2-2, with the D gene not clear enough to name. The germline V gene gives CDR1 as SGHAT and CDR2 as FQNNGV. Taken from cysteine to phenylalanine, the CDR3 has 15 residues. Of all the DNA, just the CDR3 is kept, 45 bases in frame from base 1.